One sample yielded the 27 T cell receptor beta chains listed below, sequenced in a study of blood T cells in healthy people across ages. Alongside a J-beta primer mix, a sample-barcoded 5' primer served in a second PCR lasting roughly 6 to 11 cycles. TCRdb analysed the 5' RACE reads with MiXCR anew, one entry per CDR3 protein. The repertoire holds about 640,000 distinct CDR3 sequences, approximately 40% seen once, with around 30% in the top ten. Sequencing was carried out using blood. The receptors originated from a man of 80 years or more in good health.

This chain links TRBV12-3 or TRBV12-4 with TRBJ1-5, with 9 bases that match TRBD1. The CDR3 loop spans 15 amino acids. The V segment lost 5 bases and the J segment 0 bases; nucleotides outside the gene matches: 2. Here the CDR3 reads CASSRTGDSNQPQHF. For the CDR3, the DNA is TGTGCCAGCAGTCGGACAGGGGATAGCAATCAGCCCCAGCATTTT.

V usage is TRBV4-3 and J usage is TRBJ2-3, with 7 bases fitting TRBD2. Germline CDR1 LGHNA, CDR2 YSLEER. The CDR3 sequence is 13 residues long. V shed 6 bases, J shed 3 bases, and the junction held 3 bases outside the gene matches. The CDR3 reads CASRGRDTDTQYF. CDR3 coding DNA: TGCGCCAGCAGAGGGAGGGATACAGATACGCAGTATTTT.

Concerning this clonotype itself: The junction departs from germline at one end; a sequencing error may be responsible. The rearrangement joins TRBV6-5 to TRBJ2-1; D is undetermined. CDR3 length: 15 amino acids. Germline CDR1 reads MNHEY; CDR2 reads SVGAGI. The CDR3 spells CASSTRQAGYNERFF. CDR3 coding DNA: TGTGCCAGCAGCACGCGGCAGGCCGGCTATAATGAGCGGTTCTTC.

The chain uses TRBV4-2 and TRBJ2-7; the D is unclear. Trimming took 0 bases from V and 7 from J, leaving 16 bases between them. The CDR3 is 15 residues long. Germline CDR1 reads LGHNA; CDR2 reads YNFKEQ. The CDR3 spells CASSQEDSSSHEQYF. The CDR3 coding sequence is TGTGCCAGCAGCCAAGAGGATAGCTCGTCACATGAGCAGTACTTC.

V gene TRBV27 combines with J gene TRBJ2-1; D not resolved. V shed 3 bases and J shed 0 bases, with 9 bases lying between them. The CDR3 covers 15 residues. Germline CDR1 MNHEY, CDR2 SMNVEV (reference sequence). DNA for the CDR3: TGTGCCAGCAGTTTTGACCAGAGCTCCTACAATGAGCAGTTCTTC. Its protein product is CASSFDQSSYNEQFF.

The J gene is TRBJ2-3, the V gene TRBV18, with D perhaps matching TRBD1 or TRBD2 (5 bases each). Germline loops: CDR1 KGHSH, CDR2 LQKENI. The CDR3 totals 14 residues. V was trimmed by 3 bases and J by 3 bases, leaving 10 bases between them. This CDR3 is CASSPLRETDTQYF. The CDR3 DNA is TGTGCCAGCTCACCCCTCAGGGAGACAGATACGCAGTATTTT. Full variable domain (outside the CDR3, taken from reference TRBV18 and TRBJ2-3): NAGVMQNPRHLVRRRGQEARLRCSPMKGHSHVYWYRQLPEEGLKFMVYLQKENIIDESGMPKERFSAEFPKEGPSILRIQQVVRGDSAAYFCASSPLRETDTQYFGPGTRLTVL.

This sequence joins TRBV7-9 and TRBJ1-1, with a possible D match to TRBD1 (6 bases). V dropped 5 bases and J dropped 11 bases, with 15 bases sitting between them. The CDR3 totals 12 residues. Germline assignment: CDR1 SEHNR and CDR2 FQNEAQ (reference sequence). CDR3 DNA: TGTGCCAGCAGCCCTAGCAGGGGTCTCGCTTTCTTT. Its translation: CASSPSRGLAFF.

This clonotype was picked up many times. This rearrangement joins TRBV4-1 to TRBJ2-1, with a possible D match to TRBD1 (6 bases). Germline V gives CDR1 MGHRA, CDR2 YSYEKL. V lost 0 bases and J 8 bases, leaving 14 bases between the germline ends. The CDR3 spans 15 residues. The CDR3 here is CASSQERTVRDEQFF. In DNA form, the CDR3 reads TGCGCCAGCAGCCAAGAGAGGACAGTCCGCGATGAGCAGTTCTTC.

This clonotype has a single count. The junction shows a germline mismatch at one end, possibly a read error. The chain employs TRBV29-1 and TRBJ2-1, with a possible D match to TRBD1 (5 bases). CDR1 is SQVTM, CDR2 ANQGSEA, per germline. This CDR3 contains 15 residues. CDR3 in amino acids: CSVEQTGIGYSEQFF. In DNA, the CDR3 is TGCAGCGTTGAACAAACAGGTATTGGGTACAGTGAGCAGTTCTTC.

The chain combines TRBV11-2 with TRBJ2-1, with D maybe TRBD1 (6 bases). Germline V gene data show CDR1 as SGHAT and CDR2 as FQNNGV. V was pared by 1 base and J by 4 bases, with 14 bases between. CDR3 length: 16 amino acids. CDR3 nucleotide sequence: TGTGCCAGCAGCTTAGTAGGGGACACCAGTTACAATGAGCAGTTCTTC. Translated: CASSLVGDTSYNEQFF.

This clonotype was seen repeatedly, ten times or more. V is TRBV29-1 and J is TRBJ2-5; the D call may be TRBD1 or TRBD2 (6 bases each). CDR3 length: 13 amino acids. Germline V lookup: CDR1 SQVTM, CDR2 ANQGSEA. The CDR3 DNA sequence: TGCAGTATGATAAGGAGGGGGCAAGAGACCCAGTACTTC. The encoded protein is CSMIRRGQETQYF.

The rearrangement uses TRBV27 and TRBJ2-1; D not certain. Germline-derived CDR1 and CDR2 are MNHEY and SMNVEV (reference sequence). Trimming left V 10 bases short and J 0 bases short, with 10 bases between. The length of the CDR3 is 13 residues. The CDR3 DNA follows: TGTGCCACCCAACTCAGCTCCTACAATGAGCAGTTCTTC. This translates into CATQLSSYNEQFF.

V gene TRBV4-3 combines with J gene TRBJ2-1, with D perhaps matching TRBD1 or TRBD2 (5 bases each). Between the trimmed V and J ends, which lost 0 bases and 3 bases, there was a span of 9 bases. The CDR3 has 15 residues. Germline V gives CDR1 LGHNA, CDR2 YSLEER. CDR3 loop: CASSQEGVDYNEQFF. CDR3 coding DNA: TGCGCCAGCAGCCAAGAGGGGGTAGACTACAATGAGCAGTTCTTC.

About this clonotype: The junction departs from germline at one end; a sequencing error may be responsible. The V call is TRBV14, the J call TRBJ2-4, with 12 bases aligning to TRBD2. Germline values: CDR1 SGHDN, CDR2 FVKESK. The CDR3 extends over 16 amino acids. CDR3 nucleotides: TGTGCCATCAGCCAAGGACTAGCGGGACCCCAAAACATTCAGTACTTC. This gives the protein CAISQGLAGPQNIQYF.

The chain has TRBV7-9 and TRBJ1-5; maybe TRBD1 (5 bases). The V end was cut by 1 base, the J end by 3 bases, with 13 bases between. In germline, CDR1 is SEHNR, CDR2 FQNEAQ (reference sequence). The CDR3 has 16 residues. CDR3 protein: CASSLVSGTSNQPQHF. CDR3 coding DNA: TGTGCCAGCAGCTTAGTGTCAGGGACCTCCAATCAGCCCCAGCATTTT.

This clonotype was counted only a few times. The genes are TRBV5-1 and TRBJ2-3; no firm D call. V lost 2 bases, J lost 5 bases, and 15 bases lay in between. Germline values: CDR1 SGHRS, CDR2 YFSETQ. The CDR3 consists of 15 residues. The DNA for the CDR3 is TGCGCCAGCAGCTTCCGACCCGTGTCGATAGATACGCAGTATTTT. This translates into CASSFRPVSIDTQYF.

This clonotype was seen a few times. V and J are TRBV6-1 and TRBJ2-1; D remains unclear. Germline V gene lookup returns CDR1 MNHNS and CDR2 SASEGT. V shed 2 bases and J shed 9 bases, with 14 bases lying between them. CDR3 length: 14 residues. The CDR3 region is CASSEIMGNSEQFF. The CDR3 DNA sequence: TGTGCCAGCAGTGAAATTATGGGGAACAGTGAGCAGTTCTTC.

This CDR3 reads CASSETGTSGTDTQYF. The CDR3 DNA is TGTGCCAGCAGCGAAACCGGGACTAGCGGCACAGATACGCAGTATTTT. The V and J genes are TRBV9 and TRBJ2-3; the match to TRBD2 covers 10 bases. V gave up 3 bases and J gave up 1 base; unmatched junction bases: 5. Germline CDR1 SGDLS, CDR2 YYNGEE. The CDR3 covers 16 residues.

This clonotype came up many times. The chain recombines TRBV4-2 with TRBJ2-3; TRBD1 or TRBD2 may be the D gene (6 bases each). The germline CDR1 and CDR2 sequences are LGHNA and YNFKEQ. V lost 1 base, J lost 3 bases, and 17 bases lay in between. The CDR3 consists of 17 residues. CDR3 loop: CASSQVSGRQGTDTQYF. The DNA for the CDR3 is TGTGCCAGCAGCCAAGTCTCAGGGAGGCAGGGGACAGATACGCAGTATTTT.

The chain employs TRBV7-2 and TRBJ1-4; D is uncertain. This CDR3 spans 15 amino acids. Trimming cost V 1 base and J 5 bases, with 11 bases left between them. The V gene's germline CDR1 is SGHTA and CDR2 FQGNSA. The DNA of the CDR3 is TGTGCCAGCAGCTTAGGTGGCCCAGCGAATGAAAAACTGTTTTTT. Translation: CASSLGGPANEKLFF.

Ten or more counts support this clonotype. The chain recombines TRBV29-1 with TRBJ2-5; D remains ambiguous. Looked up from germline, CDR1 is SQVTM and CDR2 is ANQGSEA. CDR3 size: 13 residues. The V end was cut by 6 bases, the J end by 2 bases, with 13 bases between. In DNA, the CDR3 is TGCAGCGTCGGCGATACTACGCAAGAGACCCAGTACTTC. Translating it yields CSVGDTTQETQYF. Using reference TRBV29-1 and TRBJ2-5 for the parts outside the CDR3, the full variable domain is SAVISQKPSRDICQRGTSLTIQCQVDSQVTMMFWYRQQPGQSLTLIATANQGSEATYESGFVIDKFPISRPNLTFSTLTVSNMSPEDSSIYLCSVGDTTQETQYFGPGTRLLVL.

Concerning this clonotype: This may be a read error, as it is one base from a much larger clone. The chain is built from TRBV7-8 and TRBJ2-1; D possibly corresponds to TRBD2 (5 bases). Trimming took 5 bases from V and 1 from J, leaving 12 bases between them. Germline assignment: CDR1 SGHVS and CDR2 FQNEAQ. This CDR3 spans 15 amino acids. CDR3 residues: CASSQGGQSYNEQFF. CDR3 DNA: TGTGCCAGCAGCCAAGGCGGGCAATCCTACAATGAGCAGTTCTTC.

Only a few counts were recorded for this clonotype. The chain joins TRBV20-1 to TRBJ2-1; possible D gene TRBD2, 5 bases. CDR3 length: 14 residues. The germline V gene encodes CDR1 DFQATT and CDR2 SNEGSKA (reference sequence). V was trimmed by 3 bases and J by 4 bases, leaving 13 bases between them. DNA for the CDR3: TGCAGTGCTAGCTCGGGGATGGTTTACAATGAGCAGTTCTTC. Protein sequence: CSASSGMVYNEQFF.

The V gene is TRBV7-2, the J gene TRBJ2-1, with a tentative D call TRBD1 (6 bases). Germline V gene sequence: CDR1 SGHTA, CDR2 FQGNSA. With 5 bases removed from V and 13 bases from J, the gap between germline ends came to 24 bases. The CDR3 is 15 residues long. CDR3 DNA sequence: TGTGCCAGCAGCCTAAGGGGGACGGTCCAAGAGACCCAGTTCTTC. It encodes CASSLRGTVQETQFF.

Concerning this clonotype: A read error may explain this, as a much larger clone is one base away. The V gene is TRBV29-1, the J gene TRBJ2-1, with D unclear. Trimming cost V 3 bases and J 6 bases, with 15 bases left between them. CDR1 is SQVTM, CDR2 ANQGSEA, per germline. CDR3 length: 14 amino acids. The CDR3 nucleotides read TGCAGCGTTGACGGGTCCAGGAGCACCAATGAGCAGTTCTTC. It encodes CSVDGSRSTNEQFF.

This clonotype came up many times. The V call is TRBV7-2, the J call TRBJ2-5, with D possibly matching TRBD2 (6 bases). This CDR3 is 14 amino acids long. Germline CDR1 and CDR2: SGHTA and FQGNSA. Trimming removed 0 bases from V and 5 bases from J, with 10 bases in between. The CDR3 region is CASSLAGLLETQYF. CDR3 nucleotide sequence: TGTGCCAGCAGCTTAGCCGGACTACTTGAGACCCAGTACTTC. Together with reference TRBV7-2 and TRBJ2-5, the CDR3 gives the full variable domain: GAGVSQSPSNKVTEKGKDVELRCDPISGHTALYWYRQSLGQGLEFLIYFQGNSAPDKSGLPSDRFSAERTGGSVSTLTIQRTQQEDSAVYLCASSLAGLLETQYFGPGTRLLVL.

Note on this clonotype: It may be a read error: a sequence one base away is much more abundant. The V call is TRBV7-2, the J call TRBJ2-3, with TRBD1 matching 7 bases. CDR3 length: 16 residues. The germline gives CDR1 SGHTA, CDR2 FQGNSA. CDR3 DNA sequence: TGTGCCGGCAGCTTAGGGCATACAGGGGGCACAGATACGCAGTATTTT. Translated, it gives CAGSLGHTGGTDTQYF. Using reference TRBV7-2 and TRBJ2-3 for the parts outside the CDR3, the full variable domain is GAGVSQSPSNKVTEKGKDVELRCDPISGHTALYWYRQSLGQGLEFLIYFQGNSAPDKSGLPSDRFSAERTGGSVSTLTIQRTQQEDSAVYLCAGSLGHTGGTDTQYFGPGTRLTVL.